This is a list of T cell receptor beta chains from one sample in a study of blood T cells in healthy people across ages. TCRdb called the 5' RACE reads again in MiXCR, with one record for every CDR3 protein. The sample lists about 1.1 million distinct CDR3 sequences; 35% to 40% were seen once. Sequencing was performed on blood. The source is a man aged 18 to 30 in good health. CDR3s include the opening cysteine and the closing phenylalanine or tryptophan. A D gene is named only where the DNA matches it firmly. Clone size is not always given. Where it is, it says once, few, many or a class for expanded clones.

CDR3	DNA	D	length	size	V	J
CSAEARTGTDTQYF	TGCAGTGCCGAGGCACGGACAGGGACCGATACGCAGTATTTT	TRBD1	14	NA	TRBV20-1	TRBJ2-3
CASSGQGTNTEAFF	TGTGCCAGCAGCGGACAGGGGACGAACACTGAAGCTTTCTTT	TRBD1	14	few	TRBV6-1	TRBJ1-1
CASSLSADVQYF	TGTGCCAGCAGCCTGAGCGCAGATGTGCAATATTTT	NA	12	NA	TRBV12-3/TRBV12-4	TRBJ2-3
CASGLVNEAFF	TGTGCTAGTGGTTTGGTGAATGAAGCTTTCTTT	NA	11	NA	TRBV12-5	TRBJ1-1
CASSSLISTGTQYF	TGTGCCAGCAGCTCCTTGATTAGCACAGGTACGCAGTATTTT	NA	14	NA	TRBV7-9	TRBJ2-3
CASSQGLAGGFETQYF	TGTGCCAGCAGCCAAGGACTAGCGGGGGGATTTGAAACCCAGTACTTC	TRBD2	16	NA	TRBV4-2	TRBJ2-7
CASSQDPPTGEKLFF	TGCGCCAGCAGCCAAGATCCCCCAACGGGGGAAAAACTGTTTTTT	NA	15	few	TRBV4-3	TRBJ1-4
CASSLDRDDLPQHF	TGTGCCAGCAGTCTGGACAGGGACGATCTGCCCCAGCATTTT	TRBD1	14	NA	TRBV12-3/TRBV12-4	TRBJ1-5
CASSVARGGTYNEQFF	TGTGCCAGCAGCGTAGCACGGGGGGGCACCTACAATGAGCAGTTCTTC	TRBD2	16	NA	TRBV9	TRBJ2-1
CTSSAGQGVSVYGYTF	TGTACCAGCAGCGCGGGACAGGGGGTATCTGTCTATGGCTACACCTTC	TRBD1	16	NA	TRBV9	TRBJ1-2
CASRSGGMTGAKTQYF	TGCGCCAGCCGCAGTGGGGGTATGACAGGAGCGAAGACCCAGTACTTC	NA	16	few	TRBV5-1	TRBJ2-5
CAISEEGQGSSYEQYF	TGTGCCATCAGTGAGGAAGGACAGGGCAGCTCCTACGAGCAGTACTTC	TRBD1	16	few	TRBV10-3	TRBJ2-7
CSACDFQGERSPLHF	TGCAGTGCTTGTGACTTTCAGGGGGAGAGGTCACCCCTCCACTTT	TRBD1	15	NA	TRBV20-1	TRBJ1-6
CAVGRFGTQYF	TGTGCCGTTGGGCGGTTTGGTACGCAGTATTTT	NA	11	NA	TRBV6-2/TRBV6-3	TRBJ2-3
CASSFGAGSGNTIYF	TGTGCCAGCAGTTTTGGAGCGGGGTCAGGAAACACCATATATTTT	NA	15	few	TRBV12-3/TRBV12-4	TRBJ1-3
CASSPGLVQFGEQFF	TGTGCCAGCAGCCCGGGACTAGTACAATTCGGTGAGCAGTTCTTC	TRBD2	15	many	TRBV2	TRBJ2-1
CASRTTGTGYGYTF	TGTGCCAGCAGAACGACCGGGACAGGCTATGGCTACACCTTC	TRBD1	14	few	TRBV6-5	TRBJ1-2
CASSQDSANTEAFF	TGTGCCAGCAGCCAAGATTCCGCCAACACTGAAGCTTTCTTT	NA	14	NA	TRBV3-1	TRBJ1-1
CASSPEGQGGNTEAFF	TGTGCCAGCAGCCCCGAGGGACAGGGAGGAAACACTGAAGCTTTCTTT	TRBD1	16	NA	TRBV3-1	TRBJ1-1
CASSQGQGQDTDTQYF	TGCGCCAGCAGCCAAGGACAAGGCCAAGACACAGATACGCAGTATTTT	NA	16	NA	TRBV4-1	TRBJ2-3
CVSTDDGVAYEQYF	TGTGTCAGCACCGACGACGGGGTGGCTTACGAGCAGTACTTC	NA	14	NA	TRBV12-3/TRBV12-4	TRBJ2-7
CASSPYVRPLGYTF	TGTGCCAGCAGTCCGTATGTAAGGCCCCTTGGCTACACCTTC	NA	14	few	TRBV2	TRBJ1-2
CSARDWDSYNEQFF	TGCAGTGCTAGAGACTGGGACAGCTACAATGAGCAGTTCTTC	TRBD1	14	NA	TRBV20-1	TRBJ2-1
CASSPGQEVENTEAFF	TGCGCCAGCAGCCCAGGACAGGAGGTAGAGAACACTGAAGCTTTCTTT	TRBD1	16	NA	TRBV4-1	TRBJ1-1
CSARRLTSGTDTQYF	TGCAGTGCCAGACGATTAACCTCCGGCACAGATACGCAGTATTTT	NA	15	NA	TRBV20-1	TRBJ2-3
CASSQDTGTTDTQYF	TGCGCCAGCAGCCAAGATACAGGTACCACAGATACGCAGTATTTT	NA	15	many	TRBV4-3	TRBJ2-3
CASSQTPGDTQYF	TGCGCCAGCAGCCAAACTCCGGGTGATACGCAGTATTTT	NA	13	NA	TRBV4-3	TRBJ2-3
CASSETPGQPYNEQFF	TGTGCCAGCAGTGAGACTCCGGGACAGCCCTACAATGAGCAGTTCTTC	TRBD1	16	NA	TRBV6-1	TRBJ2-1
CASSDDRGTATNEKLFF	TGTGCCAGCAGCGACGACAGGGGCACCGCAACTAATGAAAAACTGTTTTTT	TRBD1	17	NA	TRBV9	TRBJ1-4